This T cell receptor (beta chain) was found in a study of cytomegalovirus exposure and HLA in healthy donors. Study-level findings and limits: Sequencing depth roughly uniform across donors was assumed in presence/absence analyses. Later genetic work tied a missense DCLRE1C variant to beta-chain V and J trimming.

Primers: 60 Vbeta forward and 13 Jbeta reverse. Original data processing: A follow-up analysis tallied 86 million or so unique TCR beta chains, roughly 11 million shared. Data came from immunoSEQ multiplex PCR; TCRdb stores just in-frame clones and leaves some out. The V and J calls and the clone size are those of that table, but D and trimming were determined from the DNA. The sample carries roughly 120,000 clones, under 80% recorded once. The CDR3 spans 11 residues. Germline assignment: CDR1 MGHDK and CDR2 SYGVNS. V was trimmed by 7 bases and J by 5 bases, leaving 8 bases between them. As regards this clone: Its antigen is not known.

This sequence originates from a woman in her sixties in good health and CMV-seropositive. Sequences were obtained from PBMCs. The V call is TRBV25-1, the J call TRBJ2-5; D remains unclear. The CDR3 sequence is CASIIGETQYF. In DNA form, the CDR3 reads TGTGCCAGCATTATCGGGGAGACCCAGTACTTC. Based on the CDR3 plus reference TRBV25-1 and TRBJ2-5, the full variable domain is EADIYQTPRYLVIGTGKKITLECSQTMGHDKMYWYQQDPGMELHLIHYSYGVNSTEKGDLSSESTVSRIRTEHFPLTLESARPSHTSQYLCASIIGETQYFGPGTRLLVL.